Shown below are 24 T cell receptor beta chains from a single sample sequenced in a study of T cells in Graves' hyperthyroidism and ophthalmopathy (dated by TCRdb to between 2017 and 2020). Library creation used multiplex PCR. The sequencing machine was an Illumina HiSeq 2000. Amplification of TCR beta CDR3 regions was carried out from RNA transcripts. The TCR CDR3 was subjected to a first round of RT-PCR using the HTBI primer set and the Qiagen OneStep RT-PCR kit. TCRdb applied fastp at Q25 and MiXCR to the public reads, then kept only in-frame beta chains. Rows matching on CDR3 protein sequence are summarized as one entry with the most common DNA and genes. This sample gives around 200,000 distinct CDR3 sequences in total; about 17% of them show up just once. The ten largest clones capture 29% of the sample. The source material was blood. The receptors derive from a woman in her forties or fifties with Graves' hyperthyroidism.

This clonotype appeared many times. The V gene is TRBV7-9, the J gene TRBJ1-3, with D possibly being TRBD1 (5 bases). Germline V gene sequence: CDR1 SEHNR, CDR2 FQNEAQ (reference sequence). V lost 4 bases and J 4 bases, leaving 11 bases between the germline ends. This CDR3 contains 14 residues. CDR3 in DNA: TGTGCCAGCAGCTCTAGGACATCCGGAAACACCATATATTTT. Protein sequence: CASSSRTSGNTIYF.

There are many counts of this clonotype. The chain employs TRBV5-1 and TRBJ2-7, with 9 bases fitting TRBD2. CDR1 is SGHRS and CDR2 is YFSETQ in the germline V gene. This CDR3 is built from 15 residues. V was clipped by 1 base and J by 3 bases; unmatched bases: 5. The CDR3 DNA follows: TGCGCCAGCAGCTTGTATGGACTAGCGAACTACGAGCAGTACTTC. It translates to CASSLYGLANYEQYF.

This clonotype showed up many times. V usage is TRBV6-6 and J usage is TRBJ1-5; 8 bases agree with TRBD1. The trim removed 2 bases at V and 5 bases at J, leaving 5 bases unmatched. The CDR3 totals 15 residues. Germline V gene data show CDR1 as MNHNY and CDR2 as SVGAGI (reference sequence). CDR3 bases: TGTGCCAGCAGTTACACAAACAGGGGGGATCAGCCCCAGCATTTT. Its protein is CASSYTNRGDQPQHF.

This clonotype was recorded at least ten times. The rearrangement uses TRBV24-1 and TRBJ1-2; TRBD1 might be the D (6 bases). CDR1 is KGHDR, CDR2 SFDVKD, per germline. The CDR3 is 15 amino acids. V shed 3 bases and J shed 7 bases, with 17 bases lying between them. The CDR3 sequence is CATSDPRPDRFGYTF. CDR3 nucleotide sequence: TGTGCCACCAGTGATCCGCGACCAGACAGGTTTGGCTACACCTTC.

This clonotype was observed many times. V gene TRBV20-1 combines with J gene TRBJ2-3; D not resolved. Germline assignment: CDR1 DFQATT and CDR2 SNEGSKA (reference sequence). V gave up 0 bases and J gave up 1 base, with 11 bases separating them. This CDR3 region has 15 residues. The CDR3 bases are TGCAGTGCTAGAGAAACCAGGATCGGCACAGATACGCAGTATTTT. This encodes CSARETRIGTDTQYF.

This clonotype was detected ten times or more. V and J are TRBV18 and TRBJ2-5; unclear D gene. V was clipped by 1 base and J by 5 bases, with 2 bases between them. Per germline, CDR1 KGHSH and CDR2 LQKENI. The CDR3 runs 11 residues. The CDR3 coding sequence is TGTGCCAGCTCACCACTTGAGACCCAGTACTTC. As protein: CASSPLETQYF.

This clonotype occurred many times. V usage is TRBV29-1 and J usage is TRBJ1-2; perhaps TRBD1 as D (5 bases). The CDR3 spans 13 residues. The germline V and J ends were trimmed by 5 bases and 1 base, with 11 bases remaining between them. The germline gives CDR1 SQVTM, CDR2 ANQGSEA. This CDR3 is CSVTGRYNYGYTF. CDR3 sequence (DNA): TGCAGCGTTACGGGACGGTATAACTATGGCTACACCTTC.

This clonotype was observed many times. This sequence joins TRBV20-1 and TRBJ2-7; perhaps TRBD1 as D (5 bases). V was shortened by 1 base and J by 0 bases, with 10 bases between the two germline ends. Looked up from germline, CDR1 is DFQATT and CDR2 is SNEGSKA (reference sequence). The CDR3 length is 14 residues. CDR3 sequence reads: CSARGQSRSYEQYF. CDR3 coding DNA: TGCAGTGCTAGAGGACAGTCCCGCTCCTACGAGCAGTACTTC.

This clonotype was seen many times. The rearrangement links TRBV27 to TRBJ2-2; the D is unclear. The CDR3 sequence is 14 residues long. V lost 5 bases and J lost 4, with 11 bases in between. Germline CDR1 and CDR2: MNHEY and SMNVEV (reference sequence). The CDR3 nucleotides read TGTGCCAGCAGTATCGGGTGGAGCACCGGGGAGCTGTTTTTT. Amino acids: CASSIGWSTGELFF.

This clonotype was counted between two and nine times. This chain joins TRBV9 and TRBJ2-3; weak D call: TRBD2 (6 bases). The CDR3 loop spans 14 amino acids. Germline CDR1 SGDLS, CDR2 YYNGEE. The germline V and J ends were trimmed by 3 bases and 1 base, with 9 bases remaining between them. CDR3 in amino acids: CASSDGGGTDTQYF. The CDR3 DNA is TGTGCCAGCAGCGATGGCGGGGGCACAGATACGCAGTATTTT.

This clonotype was seen at least ten times. The chain joins TRBV19 to TRBJ1-1; no clear D. Germline V CDR1 and CDR2: LNHDA, SQIVND (reference sequence). CDR3 length: 12 residues. The germline V and J ends were trimmed by 11 bases and 1 base, with 11 bases remaining between them. CDR3 bases: TGTGCCTCTGATAAGGGGAACACTGAAGCTTTCTTT. Its translation is CASDKGNTEAFF.

This clonotype was recorded many times. The chain uses TRBV3-1 and TRBJ2-3; no definite D call. Trimming took 7 bases from V and 1 from J, leaving 9 bases between them. This CDR3 is built from 13 residues. Germline assignment: CDR1 LGHDT and CDR2 YNNKEL (reference sequence). CDR3 in DNA: TGTGCCAGCAAGTACGGTGGCACAGATACGCAGTATTTT. It yields the protein CASKYGGTDTQYF.

This clonotype was counted at least ten times. This chain links TRBV20-1 with TRBJ1-5; no clear D. Trimming pared 3 bases from V and 3 bases from J, leaving 12 bases between. Germline CDR1 is DFQATT and CDR2 is SNEGSKA (reference sequence). The CDR3 spans 14 residues. This CDR3 reads CSARGLTVNQPQHF. The CDR3 DNA is TGCAGTGCTAGGGGTCTCACAGTCAATCAGCCCCAGCATTTT.

This clonotype has at least ten counts. As DNA, the CDR3 is TGTGCCAGCAGTGAAGCGCGAACACTAATGTCCTATAATTCACCCCTCCACTTT. Translated: CASSEARTLMSYNSPLHF. The chain has TRBV2 and TRBJ1-6; D is uncertain. Germline assignment: CDR1 SNHLY and CDR2 FYNNEI. The CDR3 consists of 18 residues. V was trimmed by 0 bases and J by 1 base, leaving 13 bases between them.

This clonotype was counted at least ten times. The chain is built from TRBV4-1 and TRBJ2-1; 12 positions match TRBD2. The CDR3 totals 16 residues. V shed 1 base, J shed 8 bases, and the junction held 6 bases outside the gene matches. The germline V gene has CDR1 MGHRA and CDR2 YSYEKL. The CDR3 DNA sequence: TGCGCCAGCAGCCAAGTTGCTAGCGGGGGGGCCTATGAGCAGTTCTTC. It translates to CASSQVASGGAYEQFF.

This clonotype was picked up a small number of times. CDR3 DNA: TGTGCCAGCAGTTACCAGCATAAGAGTGGCTACACCTTC. The encoded protein is CASSYQHKSGYTF. The chain joins TRBV6-6 to TRBJ1-2; the D is unclear. The CDR3 runs 13 residues. Deletions cut 2 bases from V and 7 bases from J, with 11 bases between. Germline V lookup: CDR1 MNHNY, CDR2 SVGAGI (reference sequence).

The chain joins TRBV11-2 to TRBJ2-5; TRBD2 aligns across 9 bases. Looked up from germline, CDR1 is SGHAT and CDR2 is FQNNGV. The V and J ends lost 4 bases and 2 bases, in that order; junction bases with no gene match: 14. This CDR3 region has 18 residues. The CDR3 protein is CASSSTHGTSNQQETQYF. CDR3 sequence (DNA): TGTGCCAGCAGCTCTACGCACGGGACTAGCAACCAACAAGAGACCCAGTACTTC.

This clonotype was found many times. The rearrangement uses TRBV7-3 and TRBJ2-3; the match to TRBD2 covers 8 bases. The ends lost 4 bases at V and 2 bases at J; junction bases unmatched: 8. The CDR3 loop spans 16 amino acids. Germline V gives CDR1 SGHTA, CDR2 FQGTGA. The CDR3 spells CASSWGLLADTDTQYF. DNA of the CDR3: TGTGCCAGCAGCTGGGGTCTACTAGCGGACACAGATACGCAGTATTTT.

This clonotype was detected a few times. The chain recombines TRBV7-3 with TRBJ2-7, with 9 bases fitting TRBD1. The V segment lost 0 bases and the J segment 3 bases; nucleotides outside the gene matches: 6. The CDR3 is 16 amino acids. CDR1 is SGHTA, CDR2 FQGTGA, per germline. CDR3 DNA sequence: TGTGCCAGCAGCTTAACGGGCGGACAGGGGCGCTACGAGCAGTACTTC. Translated, it gives CASSLTGGQGRYEQYF.

This clonotype was detected only once. This rearrangement joins TRBV24-1 to TRBJ1-1, with D possibly matching TRBD1 (5 bases). V was shortened by 0 bases and J by 0 bases, with 13 bases between the two germline ends. Germline V gene data show CDR1 as KGHDR and CDR2 as SFDVKD. The CDR3 is made up of 17 amino acids. The CDR3 region has the DNA TGTGCCACCAGTGATTTGGGAGGGGCCCCCATGAACACTGAAGCTTTCTTT. It is translated as CATSDLGGAPMNTEAFF.

There are many counts of this clonotype. The chain employs TRBV6-1 and TRBJ2-1; 13 bases are shared with TRBD2. Germline V gene sequence: CDR1 MNHNS, CDR2 SASEGT. With V trimmed by 7 bases and J by 1 base, 7 bases remained unmatched. The CDR3 is 17 amino acids. The CDR3 is CASISGLAGESYNEQFF. CDR3 nucleotides: TGTGCCAGCATCTCCGGACTAGCGGGGGAATCCTACAATGAGCAGTTCTTC.

This clonotype has ten or more counts. The chain uses TRBV12-3 or TRBV12-4 and TRBJ2-5; tentatively, D is TRBD2 (7 bases). This CDR3 has 16 amino acids. V was shortened by 5 bases and J by 5 bases, with 21 bases between the two germline ends. Here the CDR3 reads CASSGGWGGLGETQYF. CDR3 in DNA: TGTGCCAGCAGTGGTGGGTGGGGGGGCTTGGGGGAGACCCAGTACTTC.

This clonotype has at least ten counts. The rearrangement links TRBV6-2 or TRBV6-3 to TRBJ2-3; D unclear. The length of the CDR3 is 12 residues. Per germline, CDR1 MNHEY and CDR2 SVGEGT. Trimming shortened V by 6 bases and J by 4 bases, and 8 bases separated the two germline ends. CDR3 nucleotide sequence: TGTGCCAGCAGCCGCTCCTCAGATACGCAGTATTTT. The encoded protein is CASSRSSDTQYF.

Turning to this clonotype: A much larger clone is a single base away; this may be a read error. The CDR3 reads CSARVGQSGKLFF. CDR3 DNA sequence: TGCAGTGCTAGAGTGGGGCAGTCCGGGAAACTGTTTTTT. The V gene is TRBV20-1, the J gene TRBJ1-4; tentatively, D is TRBD1 (5 bases). The V end lost 1 base, the J end lost 11 bases, and 14 bases lay between the germline ends. Germline CDR1 and CDR2: DFQATT and SNEGSKA (reference sequence). This CDR3 contains 13 residues.